Following are 18 T cell receptor beta chains from one sample sequenced in a study of beta chain features in type 1 diabetes. cDNA synthesis used the whole RNA isolate, giving expressed TCRB sequences. Some clones are missing from TCRdb's copy, which holds only in-frame ones; the method was immunoSEQ multiplex PCR. The table shows fewer than 500,000 clones, with about 15% occurring only once. Sequencing input: naive CD4+ T cells from blood. These receptors were obtained from a man younger than 45 in good health.

This clone was found a few times. V gene TRBV30 combines with J gene TRBJ1-4; D call uncertain. Trimming removed 0 bases at V and 8 bases at J, with 16 bases between. This CDR3 has 15 residues. CDR1 and CDR2 from the germline V gene are GTSNPN and SVGIG (reference sequence). CDR3 residues: CAWSVAGSLGEKLFF. CDR3 coding DNA: TGTGCCTGGAGTGTCGCAGGCAGTCTTGGAGAAAAACTGTTTTTT.

The chain links TRBV30 to TRBJ2-2, with D possibly TRBD2 on 6 matching bases. The V and J ends lost 8 bases and 4 bases respectively, with 32 bases between them. CDR1 and CDR2 from the germline V gene are GTSNPN and SVGIG (reference sequence). The CDR3 spans 19 residues. The DNA for the CDR3 is TGTGCCCGTAACACCAACCGAGGCGGGGAGCCTTCGGTCACCGGGGAGCTGTTTTTT. It yields the protein CARNTNRGGEPSVTGELFF.

The table lists this clone with a few counts. This sequence joins TRBV9 and TRBJ1-4; possible D gene TRBD1, 5 bases. The CDR3 length is 14 residues. CDR1 SGDLS and CDR2 YYNGEE come from the germline V gene. The V end was cut by 0 bases, the J end by 8 bases, with 11 bases between. DNA of the CDR3: TGTGCCAGCAGCGTAGAGGGGAGGAGCGAAAAACTGTTTTTT. Residues: CASSVEGRSEKLFF.

The gene calls are TRBV5-1 and TRBJ1-1; a weak D match, TRBD1 (5 bases). V lost 0 bases, J lost 7 bases, and 16 bases lay in between. Germline assignment: CDR1 SGHRS and CDR2 YFSETQ. This CDR3 contains 15 residues. The CDR3 bases are TGCGCCAGCAGCTTGGTTAGGGGCGGGGAATATGAAGCTTTCTTT. Translated: CASSLVRGGEYEAFF.

V is TRBV12-5 and J is TRBJ2-1, with 9 bases fitting TRBD1. J lost 1 base, V lost 1 base, and 5 bases had no gene match. Germline loops: CDR1 LGHNT, CDR2 FRNRAP. This CDR3 comprises 17 residues. This CDR3 is CASGLGGGQGSYNEQFF. CDR3 bases: TGTGCTAGTGGTTTGGGTGGAGGACAGGGGTCCTACAATGAGCAGTTCTTC.

As concerns this clone: Other DNA sequences in this specimen translate into the identical CDR3. The chain employs TRBV7-9 and TRBJ2-5; 9 bases are a match to TRBD2. The V and J ends lost 1 base and 3 bases, in that order; junction bases with no gene match: 0. CDR3 size: 14 residues. Per the germline V gene, CDR1 is SEHNR and CDR2 is FQNEAQ (reference sequence). The DNA for the CDR3 is TGTGCCAGCAGCTTAGGACTAGCGGAAGAGACCCAGTACTTC. Protein product: CASSLGLAEETQYF.

The chain recombines TRBV29-1 with TRBJ2-1, with 12 nucleotides matching TRBD2. The V gene end was trimmed by 3 bases and the J gene end by 0 bases; junction bases not matched to a gene: 12. This CDR3 is 19 amino acids long. Germline CDR1 reads SQVTM; CDR2 reads ANQGSEA. The DNA for the CDR3 is TGCAGCGTTGACGATCAGGCACTAGCGGGAGGCCTCTCCTACAATGAGCAGTTCTTC. Its translation: CSVDDQALAGGLSYNEQFF.

The chain combines TRBV29-1 with TRBJ1-2; D is undetermined. The ends were cut back, 5 bases at V and 1 base at J, with 11 bases in the middle. The CDR3 spans 13 residues. The V gene's germline CDR1 is SQVTM and CDR2 ANQGSEA. The CDR3 DNA reads as TGCAGCGTTTGGCAGAGAAATAACTATGGCTACACCTTC. Amino acids: CSVWQRNNYGYTF.

This clone was detected a few times. The CDR3 nucleotides read TGTGCCAGCAGTGGTGGGGGTGGCTACACCTTC. This translates into CASSGGGGYTF. The V call is TRBV25-1, the J call TRBJ1-2, with a possible D match to TRBD1 (5 bases). The CDR3 is 11 amino acids. V was trimmed by 4 bases and J by 7 bases, leaving 7 bases between them. Germline assignment: CDR1 MGHDK and CDR2 SYGVNS.

This clone was seen more than once but under ten times. The chain joins TRBV19 to TRBJ2-6; D might be TRBD2 (5 bases). Germline values: CDR1 LNHDA, CDR2 SQIVND (reference sequence). This CDR3 has 18 residues. Trimming removed 2 bases at V and 0 bases at J, with 14 bases between. CDR3 residues: CASSIRETRRSGANVLTF. The CDR3 DNA follows: TGTGCCAGTAGTATACGGGAAACCCGCCGCTCTGGGGCCAACGTCCTGACTTTC.

This clone was counted a few times. The J gene is TRBJ1-1, the V gene TRBV18; D might be TRBD1 (6 bases). The V end was cut by 4 bases, the J end by 5 bases, with 14 bases between. The CDR3 has 14 amino acids. CDR1 is KGHSH, CDR2 LQKENI, per germline. The CDR3 DNA is TGTGCCAGCTCACAAGATAAGGGGGGAACTGAAGCTTTCTTT. This sequence encodes CASSQDKGGTEAFF.

This clone has more than one count but fewer than ten. The chain uses TRBV6-1 and TRBJ2-7; 7 bases align to TRBD1. This CDR3 is built from 12 residues. The germline CDR1 and CDR2 sequences are MNHNS and SASEGT. The V and J ends lost 4 bases and 4 bases, in that order; junction bases with no gene match: 1. CDR3 sequence reads: CASSGDSYEQYV. The DNA of the CDR3 is TGTGCCAGCAGTGGGGACAGTTACGAGCAGTACGTC.

As regards this clone: The sample has other DNA sequences that encode this CDR3 too. This chain connects TRBV7-9 to TRBJ2-1; D ambiguous. Trimming left V 5 bases short and J 7 bases short, with 9 bases between. The CDR3 contains 12 residues. The germline gives CDR1 SEHNR, CDR2 FQNEAQ (reference sequence). CDR3 bases: TGTGCCAGCAGCCCTCTAGGGAATGAGCAGTTCTTC. Its translation: CASSPLGNEQFF.

The chain recombines TRBV18 with TRBJ2-2; perhaps TRBD2 as D (5 bases). The germline V gene has CDR1 KGHSH and CDR2 LQKENI. Trimming left V 4 bases short and J 5 bases short, with 11 bases between. The CDR3 has 14 amino acids. The CDR3 reads CASSLDERTGELFF. In DNA, the CDR3 is TGTGCCAGCTCACTCGATGAGCGGACCGGGGAGCTGTTTTTT.

This chain uses TRBV7-9 with TRBJ1-5, with D hard to call. Germline V gives CDR1 SEHNR, CDR2 FQNEAQ (reference sequence). V lost 5 bases, J lost 1 base, and 6 bases lay in between. The CDR3 sequence is 13 residues long. CDR3 DNA sequence: TGTGCCAGCAGCAGGGAGAGCAATCAGCCCCAGCATTTT. This gives the protein CASSRESNQPQHF. The whole variable domain, remainder taken from reference TRBV7-9 and TRBJ1-5, is DTGVSQNPRHKITKRGQNVTFRCDPISEHNRLYWYRQTLGQGPEFLTYFQNEAQLEKSRLLSDRFSAERPKGSFSTLEIQRTEQGDSAMYLCASSRESNQPQHFGDGTRLSIL.

The sample holds a few counts of this clone. The genes are TRBV30 and TRBJ1-3; unclear D gene. Germline values: CDR1 GTSNPN, CDR2 SVGIG (reference sequence). Trimming took off 5 bases at V and 9 bases at J, with 14 bases between the two ends. CDR3 length equals 12 residues. The CDR3: CAWVRFVGTIYF. Written as DNA, the CDR3 is TGTGCCTGGGTGCGCTTTGTGGGCACCATATATTTT.

In this sample, this clone turned up a few times. The chain joins TRBV20-1 to TRBJ2-2; D remains unclear. CDR1 is DFQATT, CDR2 SNEGSKA, per germline (reference sequence). The CDR3 is 11 amino acids. Between the trimmed V and J ends, which lost 7 bases and 3 bases, there was a span of 6 bases. The CDR3 region is CSVYYTGELFF. Here the CDR3 DNA reads TGCAGTGTTTATTACACCGGGGAGCTGTTTTTT.

This chain uses TRBV7-2 with TRBJ2-7, with 8 bases identical to TRBD2. The CDR3 covers 15 residues. Germline CDR1 and CDR2: SGHTA and FQGNSA. Germline trimming cut 5 bases from V and 0 bases from J; bases unmatched to any gene: 6. CDR3 region: CASSQVSGGSYEQYF. The CDR3 region has the DNA TGTGCCAGCAGCCAAGTGAGCGGGGGCTCCTACGAGCAGTACTTC.